The 8 T cell receptor beta chains below were found in one sample sequenced in a study of brain T cells in children with intractable seizures. Only in-frame clones appear in the TCRdb table, and some are missing; sequencing was by immunoSEQ multiplex PCR. This table has 340,000 or so clones, roughly 93% appearing once. Time point in this sample: blood from clinic visit 5 months post-surgery; TSC patient then seizure free. The specimen comprised peripheral blood, sampled more than 4 months after surgery. These receptors originate from a boy in the first two years of life with tuberous sclerosis and intractable seizures.

This chain uses TRBV24-1 with TRBJ2-2; 11 bases are a match to TRBD2. With 2 bases clipped from V and 5 bases from J, the junction kept 9 bases outside the gene matches. The germline CDR1 and CDR2 sequences are KGHDR and SFDVKD. The CDR3 consists of 18 residues. The CDR3: CATSDSGTSGRETGELFF. DNA for the CDR3: TGTGCCACCAGTGATTCGGGCACTAGCGGGAGAGAAACCGGGGAGCTGTTTTTT.

This chain joins TRBV11-2 and TRBJ1-4, with a possible D match to TRBD1 (5 bases). The CDR3 runs 15 residues. CDR1 SGHAT and CDR2 FQNNGV come from the germline V gene. The germline V and J ends were trimmed by 0 bases and 7 bases, with 12 bases remaining between them. The CDR3 protein is CASSLEGLRGEKLFF. For the CDR3, the DNA is TGTGCCAGCAGCTTAGAGGGGCTAAGGGGTGAAAAACTGTTTTTT.

This clone was detected a few times. This chain uses TRBV7-9 with TRBJ2-7; TRBD1 aligns across 9 bases. CDR3 length equals 14 residues. J lost 3 bases, V lost 5 bases, and 5 bases had no gene match. From germline, CDR1 is SEHNR and CDR2 FQNEAQ (reference sequence). The CDR3 region is CASSPGQGYYEQYF. CDR3 bases: TGTGCCAGCAGCCCGGGACAGGGATACTACGAGCAGTACTTC.

The V gene is TRBV7-9, the J gene TRBJ2-3; 7 bases fit TRBD2. V lost 2 bases and J lost 4; bases outside the gene matches: 6. The CDR3 is 15 amino acids. Germline V gives CDR1 SEHNR, CDR2 FQNEAQ (reference sequence). CDR3 sequence (DNA): TGTGCCAGCAGCTTAAGCCCGGCGGGGGCAGATACGCAGTATTTT. This gives the protein CASSLSPAGADTQYF.

V is TRBV4-2 and J is TRBJ1-2; D gene ambiguous. The germline V gene encodes CDR1 LGHNA and CDR2 YNFKEQ. CDR3 length equals 13 residues. V was trimmed by 4 bases and J by 3 bases, leaving 9 bases between them. CDR3 sequence reads: CASSRNTDYGYTF. The CDR3 region has the DNA TGTGCCAGCAGCCGCAATACGGACTATGGCTACACCTTC.

This chain connects TRBV15 to TRBJ1-1; 7 bases match TRBD1. From germline, CDR1 is LNHNV and CDR2 YYDKDF (reference sequence). This CDR3 region has 16 residues. With 5 bases clipped from V and 1 base from J, the junction kept 10 bases outside the gene matches. The CDR3 sequence is CATSPILDRPNTEAFF. The CDR3 DNA is TGTGCCACCAGCCCAATACTGGACAGGCCGAACACTGAAGCTTTCTTT.

The rearrangement uses TRBV7-8 and TRBJ1-3; D gene unclear. The CDR3 runs to 15 residues. Germline CDR1 is SGHVS and CDR2 is FQNEAQ. Trimming left V 5 bases short and J 2 bases short, with 13 bases between. DNA of the CDR3: TGTGCCAGCAGCCCCTCCTCAGGACCTGGAAACACCATATATTTT. Translation gives CASSPSSGPGNTIYF.

The chain combines TRBV30 with TRBJ1-4, with 8 bases that match TRBD1. V was clipped by 0 bases and J by 7 bases; unmatched bases: 1. The CDR3 sequence is 13 residues long. Germline V gene data show CDR1 as GTSNPN and CDR2 as SVGIG (reference sequence). The CDR3 region has the DNA TGTGCCTGGAGTGTTGACAGGGGTGAAAAACTGTTTTTT. Protein sequence: CAWSVDRGEKLFF.